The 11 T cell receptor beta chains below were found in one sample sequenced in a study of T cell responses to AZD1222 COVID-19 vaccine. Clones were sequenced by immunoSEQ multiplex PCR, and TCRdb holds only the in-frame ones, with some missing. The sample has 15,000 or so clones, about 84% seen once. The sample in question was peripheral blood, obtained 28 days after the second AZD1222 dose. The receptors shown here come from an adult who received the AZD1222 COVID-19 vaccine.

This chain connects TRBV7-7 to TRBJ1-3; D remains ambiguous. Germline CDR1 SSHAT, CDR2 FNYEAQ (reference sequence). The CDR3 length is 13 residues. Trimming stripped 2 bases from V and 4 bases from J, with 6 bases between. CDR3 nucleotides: TGTGCCAGCAGCTTATTAACGGGAAACACCATATATTTT. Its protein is CASSLLTGNTIYF.

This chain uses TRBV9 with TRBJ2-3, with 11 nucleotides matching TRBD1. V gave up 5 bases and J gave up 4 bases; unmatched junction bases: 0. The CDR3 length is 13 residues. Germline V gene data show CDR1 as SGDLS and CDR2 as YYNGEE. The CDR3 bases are TGTGCCAGCAGGGGACAGGGGGCAGATACGCAGTATTTT. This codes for CASRGQGADTQYF.

The CDR3 region is CASSRGQVSYEQYF. For the CDR3, the DNA is TGTGCCAGCAGCCGAGGACAGGTGTCCTACGAGCAGTACTTC. The rearrangement links TRBV4-2 to TRBJ2-7, with 7 bases fitting TRBD1. The CDR3 runs to 14 residues. The trim removed 4 bases at V and 1 base at J, leaving 4 bases unmatched. Germline-derived CDR1 and CDR2 are LGHNA and YNFKEQ.

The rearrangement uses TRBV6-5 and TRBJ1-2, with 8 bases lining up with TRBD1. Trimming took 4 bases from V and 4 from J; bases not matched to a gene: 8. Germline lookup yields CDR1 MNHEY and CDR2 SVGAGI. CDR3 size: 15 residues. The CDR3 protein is CASSSPRTGIYGYTF. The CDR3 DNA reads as TGTGCCAGCAGTTCTCCCCGGACAGGGATCTATGGCTACACCTTC.

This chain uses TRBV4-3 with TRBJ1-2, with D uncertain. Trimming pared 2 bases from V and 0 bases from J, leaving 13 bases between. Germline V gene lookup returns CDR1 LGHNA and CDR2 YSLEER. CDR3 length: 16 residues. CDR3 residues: CASSQTLGDSNYGYTF. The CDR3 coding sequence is TGCGCCAGCAGCCAAACCTTAGGTGATTCTAACTATGGCTACACCTTC.

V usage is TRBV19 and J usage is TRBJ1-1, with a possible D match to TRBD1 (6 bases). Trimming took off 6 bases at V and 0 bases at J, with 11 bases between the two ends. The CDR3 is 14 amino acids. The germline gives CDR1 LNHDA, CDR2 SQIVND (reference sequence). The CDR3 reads CASSLQGMNTEAFF. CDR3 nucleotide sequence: TGTGCCAGTAGCCTACAGGGTATGAACACTGAAGCTTTCTTT.

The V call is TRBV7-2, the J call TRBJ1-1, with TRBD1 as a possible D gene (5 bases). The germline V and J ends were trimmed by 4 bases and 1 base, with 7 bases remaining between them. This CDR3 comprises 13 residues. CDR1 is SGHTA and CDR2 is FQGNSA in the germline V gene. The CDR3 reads CASSWTTNTEAFF. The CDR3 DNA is TGTGCCAGCAGCTGGACAACGAACACTGAAGCTTTCTTT. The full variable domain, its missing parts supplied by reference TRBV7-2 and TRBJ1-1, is GAGVSQSPSNKVTEKGKDVELRCDPISGHTALYWYRQSLGQGLEFLIYFQGNSAPDKSGLPSDRFSAERTGGSVSTLTIQRTQQEDSAVYLCASSWTTNTEAFFGQGTRLTVV.

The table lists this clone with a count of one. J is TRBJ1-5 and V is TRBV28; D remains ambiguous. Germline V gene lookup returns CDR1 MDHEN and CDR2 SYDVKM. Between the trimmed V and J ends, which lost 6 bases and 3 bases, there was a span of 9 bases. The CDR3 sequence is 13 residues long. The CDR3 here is CASSYGSNQPQHF. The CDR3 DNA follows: TGTGCCAGCAGCTACGGCTCCAATCAGCCCCAGCATTTT.

CDR3 amino acids: CASSASATDSTNTGELFF. The CDR3 nucleotides are TGTGCCAGCAGCGCGTCGGCTACGGACAGCACGAACACCGGGGAGCTGTTTTTT. This sequence joins TRBV9 and TRBJ2-2; maybe TRBD1 (6 bases). Trimming stripped 3 bases from V and 0 bases from J, with 18 bases between. This CDR3 is built from 18 residues. Germline lookup yields CDR1 SGDLS and CDR2 YYNGEE.

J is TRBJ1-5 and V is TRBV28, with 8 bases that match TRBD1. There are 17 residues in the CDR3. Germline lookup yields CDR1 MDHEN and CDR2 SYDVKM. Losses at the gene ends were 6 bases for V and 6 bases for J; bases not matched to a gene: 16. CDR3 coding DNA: TGTGCCAGCAGCCCCGGACAGGGCGCTTGGGTAGGTCAGCCCCAGCATTTT. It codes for CASSPGQGAWVGQPQHF. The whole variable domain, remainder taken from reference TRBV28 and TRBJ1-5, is DVKVTQSSRYLVKRTGEKVFLECVQDMDHENMFWYRQDPGLGLRLIYFSYDVKMKEKGDIPEGYSVSREKKERFSLILESASTNQTSMYLCASSPGQGAWVGQPQHFGDGTRLSIL.

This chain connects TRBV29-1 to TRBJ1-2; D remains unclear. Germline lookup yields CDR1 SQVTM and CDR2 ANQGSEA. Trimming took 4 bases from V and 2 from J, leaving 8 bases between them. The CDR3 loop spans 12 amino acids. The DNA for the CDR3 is TGCAGCGTTGTCGAAGGCAACTATGGCTACACCTTC. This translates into CSVVEGNYGYTF.